Shown below are 25 T cell receptor beta chains from a single sample sequenced in a study of T cell responses to AZD1222 COVID-19 vaccine. Method: immunoSEQ multiplex PCR; TCRdb's copy keeps in-frame clones and lacks some. The repertoire consists of under 110,000 clones, with about 90% occurring once and the leading ten covering approximately 15%. Sequences were derived from peripheral blood, sampled on day 0 of AZD1222 vaccination. These receptors all stem from an adult in good health.

The count of this clone is one. The chain employs TRBV4-1 and TRBJ1-4; D possibly corresponds to TRBD1 (6 bases). This CDR3 spans 15 amino acids. The germline V and J ends were trimmed by 3 bases and 0 bases, with 8 bases remaining between them. Germline values: CDR1 MGHRA, CDR2 YSYEKL. The CDR3 sequence is CASSHKGATNEKLFF. Written as DNA, the CDR3 is TGCGCCAGCAGCCATAAGGGGGCAACTAATGAAAAACTGTTTTTT.

V usage is TRBV5-1 and J usage is TRBJ1-1; TRBD1 matches at 7 bases. V shed 0 bases and J 8 bases; nucleotides not matched to a gene: 4. Germline CDR1 SGHRS, CDR2 YFSETQ. The CDR3 is 13 residues long. CDR3 residues: CASSLVETGEAFF. The CDR3 DNA follows: TGCGCCAGCAGCTTGGTTGAGACAGGGGAAGCTTTCTTT.

The CDR3 protein is CASSSPTSGLYEQYF. In nucleotides, the CDR3 is TGTGCCAGCAGTTCTCCGACTAGCGGGCTCTACGAGCAGTACTTC. The rearrangement joins TRBV27 to TRBJ2-7, with TRBD2 matching over 10 bases. This CDR3 is built from 15 residues. The V gene's germline CDR1 is MNHEY and CDR2 SMNVEV (reference sequence). J lost 3 bases, V lost 4 bases, and 6 bases had no gene match.

About this clone: Sequence at one end of the junction differs from germline and may be a read error. J is TRBJ1-5 and V is TRBV5-1, with D hard to call. CDR1 and CDR2 from the germline V gene are SGHRS and YFSETQ. The CDR3 runs to 13 residues. The CDR3: CASSLGNNQPQHF. DNA of the CDR3: TGCGCCAGCAGTTTGGGGAATAATCAGCCCCAGCATTTT.

This chain joins TRBV9 and TRBJ2-3; D remains ambiguous. Germline CDR1 SGDLS, CDR2 YYNGEE. The CDR3 sequence is 15 residues long. Trimming removed 0 bases from V and 0 bases from J, with 8 bases in between. In DNA, the CDR3 is TGTGCCAGCAGCGTAGGCAGCGCTAGCACAGATACGCAGTATTTT. Protein product: CASSVGSASTDTQYF.

V and J are TRBV28 and TRBJ2-1; no reliable D call. V was clipped by 3 bases and J by 5 bases, with 11 bases between them. This CDR3 is built from 14 residues. CDR1 is MDHEN and CDR2 is SYDVKM in the germline V gene. CDR3 in DNA: TGTGCCAGCAGTTTGTGGGAACGGAACAATGAGCAGTTCTTC. This translates into CASSLWERNNEQFF. Combining the CDR3 with reference TRBV28 and TRBJ2-1 gives the whole variable domain DVKVTQSSRYLVKRTGEKVFLECVQDMDHENMFWYRQDPGLGLRLIYFSYDVKMKEKGDIPEGYSVSREKKERFSLILESASTNQTSMYLCASSLWERNNEQFFGPGTRLTVL.

The chain couples TRBV2 to TRBJ2-1; possibly TRBD1 for D (6 bases). The CDR3 covers 14 residues. Germline values: CDR1 SNHLY, CDR2 FYNNEI. The V end was cut by 6 bases, the J end by 10 bases, with 19 bases between. As DNA, the CDR3 is TGTGCCAGCAGCCAATTGTACAGGGTAAGAGAGCAGTTCTTC. It yields the protein CASSQLYRVREQFF.

The chain uses TRBV19 and TRBJ1-6; D perhaps matches TRBD1 (5 bases). V gave up 2 bases and J gave up 9 bases, with 14 bases separating them. The germline V gene encodes CDR1 LNHDA and CDR2 SQIVND (reference sequence). This CDR3 is built from 15 residues. CDR3 in amino acids: CASSIIGEEPSPLHF. The CDR3 DNA sequence: TGTGCCAGTAGTATAATAGGGGAGGAACCTTCACCCCTCCACTTT. Full variable domain (rest looked up from reference TRBV19 and TRBJ1-6): DGGITQSPKYLFRKEGQNVTLSCEQNLNHDAMYWYRQDPGQGLRLIYYSQIVNDFQKGDIAEGYSVSREKKESFPLTVTSAQKNPTAFYLCASSIIGEEPSPLHFGNGTRLTVT.

This chain connects TRBV30 to TRBJ1-4, with TRBD1 matching over 7 bases. Germline V CDR1 and CDR2: GTSNPN, SVGIG (reference sequence). V was clipped by 7 bases and J by 3 bases; unmatched bases: 8. The length of the CDR3 is 14 residues. In DNA, the CDR3 is TGTGCCTCGATTGAGACAGGGTCTAATGAAAAACTGTTTTTT. Protein product: CASIETGSNEKLFF.

This clone appeared once. This rearrangement joins TRBV10-3 to TRBJ1-1; D gene uncertain. The germline gives CDR1 ENHRY, CDR2 SYGVKD. The germline V and J ends were trimmed by 6 bases and 1 base, with 12 bases remaining between them. The length of the CDR3 is 14 residues. CDR3 DNA: TGTGCCATCAGCTTTTCGGAGCGGAACACTGAAGCTTTCTTT. The encoded protein is CAISFSERNTEAFF.

This chain uses TRBV7-8 with TRBJ2-7; 9 bases line up with TRBD1. The germline V gene has CDR1 SGHVS and CDR2 FQNEAQ. Germline trimming cut 5 bases from V and 3 bases from J; bases unmatched to any gene: 8. CDR3 length equals 15 residues. The CDR3 reads CASSPRGQGYYEQYF. The CDR3 nucleotides read TGTGCCAGCAGCCCACGGGGACAGGGCTACTACGAGCAGTACTTC. Full variable domain (outside the CDR3, taken from reference TRBV7-8 and TRBJ2-7): GAGVSQSPRYKVAKRGQDVALRCDPISGHVSLFWYQQALGQGPEFLTYFQNEAQLDKSGLPSDRFFAERPEGSVSTLKIQRTQQEDSAVYLCASSPRGQGYYEQYFGPGTRLTVT.

This sequence joins TRBV29-1 and TRBJ2-7; 14 bases line up with TRBD2. CDR1 is SQVTM and CDR2 is ANQGSEA in the germline V gene. V trimming: 6 bases; J trimming: 7 bases; junction bases outside the gene matches: 5. The CDR3 runs to 13 residues. In nucleotides, the CDR3 is TGCAGCGTAGGGACTAGCGGGAGTAAAGAGCAGTACTTC. Residues: CSVGTSGSKEQYF.

A word on this clone: The junction shows a germline mismatch at one end, possibly a read error. CDR3 protein: CAWSVRGGSMDRLPTDF. CDR3 coding DNA: TGTGCCTGGAGTGTACGAGGAGGGTCTATGGACAGGCTCCCAACCGACTTC. The V and J genes are TRBV30 and TRBJ2-7; tentative D call: TRBD1 (7 bases). Looked up from germline, CDR1 is GTSNPN and CDR2 is SVGIG (reference sequence). The CDR3 is 17 amino acids.

The chain links TRBV5-1 to TRBJ2-1; D ambiguous. The CDR3 spans 15 residues. The V gene lost 4 bases and the J gene lost 8 bases, with 19 bases spanning the gap. Germline CDR1 reads SGHRS; CDR2 reads YFSETQ. CDR3 nucleotide sequence: TGCGCCAGCAGCCCTGAAGGGAATAAGTTGGATGAGCAGTTCTTC. Residues: CASSPEGNKLDEQFF.

This chain links TRBV27 with TRBJ2-7, with no clear D. There are 13 residues in the CDR3. The ends were cut back, 5 bases at V and 3 bases at J, with 11 bases in the middle. Germline loops: CDR1 MNHEY, CDR2 SMNVEV (reference sequence). The DNA for the CDR3 is TGTGCCAGCAGTCCCCGCCGGCACTACGAGCAGTACTTC. Its protein product is CASSPRRHYEQYF.

The chain recombines TRBV29-1 with TRBJ2-1; 9 positions match TRBD1. V dropped 5 bases and J dropped 6; count of bases not matched to a gene: 8. This CDR3 has 14 residues. Germline V gives CDR1 SQVTM, CDR2 ANQGSEA. CDR3 in DNA: TGCAGCGTTTCAGCACAGGGGGCGACCAATGAGCAGTTCTTC. It specifies CSVSAQGATNEQFF.

The gene calls are TRBV24-1 and TRBJ2-1; D call uncertain. CDR3 size: 13 residues. The V gene's germline CDR1 is KGHDR and CDR2 SFDVKD. Trimming pared 1 base from V and 11 bases from J, leaving 11 bases between. DNA of the CDR3: TGTGCCACCAGTGATTTTCTAGGGATCAAGCAGTTCTTC. Amino acid sequence: CATSDFLGIKQFF.

The rearrangement joins TRBV20-1 to TRBJ2-7, with unresolved D. The germline V and J ends were trimmed by 4 bases and 4 bases, with 11 bases remaining between them. This CDR3 contains 12 residues. Germline loops: CDR1 DFQATT, CDR2 SNEGSKA (reference sequence). As DNA, the CDR3 is TGCAGTGCTATTGATCATGGGTACGAGCAGTACTTC. It translates to CSAIDHGYEQYF.

This clone has just a few counts. The chain joins TRBV11-2 to TRBJ2-7, with 7 bases identical to TRBD2. This CDR3 is 14 amino acids long. With 4 bases clipped from V and 7 bases from J, the junction kept 10 bases outside the gene matches. CDR1 and CDR2 (germline): SGHAT, FQNNGV. CDR3 in amino acids: CASSSWGGFGEQYF. CDR3 DNA sequence: TGTGCCAGCAGCTCATGGGGGGGGTTCGGAGAGCAGTACTTC.

The genes are TRBV7-9 and TRBJ1-1; D unresolved. This CDR3 comprises 10 residues. CDR1 SEHNR and CDR2 FQNEAQ come from the germline V gene (reference sequence). V lost 3 bases and J 7 bases, leaving 3 bases between the germline ends. The CDR3 DNA follows: TGTGCCAGCAGCTTCGGTGAAGCTTTCTTT. Translating it yields CASSFGEAFF.

This clone was counted a single time. This chain links TRBV5-1 with TRBJ2-7; D possibly corresponds to TRBD2 (5 bases). This CDR3 comprises 16 residues. Trimming stripped 1 base from V and 0 bases from J, with 14 bases between. Germline CDR1 and CDR2: SGHRS and YFSETQ. The CDR3 nucleotides read TGCGCCAGCAGCTTGCTGGAGCGGTCGAACTCCTACGAGCAGTACTTC. It codes for CASSLLERSNSYEQYF.

This clone has just one count. This chain links TRBV5-1 with TRBJ2-7; D ambiguous. Trimming took 6 bases from V and 9 from J, leaving 4 bases between them. CDR1 and CDR2 (germline): SGHRS, YFSETQ. The CDR3 spans 8 residues. Written as DNA, the CDR3 is TGCGCCAGCATTGTGCAGTACTTC. Amino acids: CASIVQYF.

A single count supports this clone. V gene TRBV5-1 combines with J gene TRBJ1-5, with TRBD1 as a possible D gene (6 bases). Trimming removed 4 bases from V and 7 bases from J, with 15 bases in between. The CDR3 contains 14 residues. CDR1 SGHRS and CDR2 YFSETQ come from the germline V gene. The chain's CDR3 is CASSPQGPQQPQHF. DNA of the CDR3: TGCGCCAGCAGCCCCCAGGGGCCCCAACAGCCCCAGCATTTT.

J is TRBJ2-7 and V is TRBV10-2, with 11 bases fitting TRBD1. The V gene's germline CDR1 is WSHSY and CDR2 SAAADI. This CDR3 is 18 amino acids long. V trimming: 3 bases; J trimming: 3 bases; junction bases outside the gene matches: 13. The chain's CDR3 is CASSDAGQGGPNFYEQYF. The CDR3 DNA follows: TGCGCCAGCAGTGATGCGGGACAGGGGGGTCCCAACTTCTACGAGCAGTACTTC.

The rearrangement uses TRBV5-1 and TRBJ2-1, with D perhaps matching TRBD1 (6 bases). The V gene's germline CDR1 is SGHRS and CDR2 YFSETQ. There are 15 residues in the CDR3. Trimming removed 0 bases from V and 6 bases from J, with 13 bases in between. Written as DNA, the CDR3 is TGCGCCAGCAGCTTGGACGGGACAACTGTCAATGAGCAGTTCTTC. Translated: CASSLDGTTVNEQFF. The variable domain in full, with the rest retrieved from reference TRBV5-1 and TRBJ2-1, is KAGVTQTPRYLIKTRGQQVTLSCSPISGHRSVSWYQQTPGQGLQFLFEYFSETQRNKGNFPGRFSGRQFSNSRSEMNVSTLELGDSALYLCASSLDGTTVNEQFFGPGTRLTVL.